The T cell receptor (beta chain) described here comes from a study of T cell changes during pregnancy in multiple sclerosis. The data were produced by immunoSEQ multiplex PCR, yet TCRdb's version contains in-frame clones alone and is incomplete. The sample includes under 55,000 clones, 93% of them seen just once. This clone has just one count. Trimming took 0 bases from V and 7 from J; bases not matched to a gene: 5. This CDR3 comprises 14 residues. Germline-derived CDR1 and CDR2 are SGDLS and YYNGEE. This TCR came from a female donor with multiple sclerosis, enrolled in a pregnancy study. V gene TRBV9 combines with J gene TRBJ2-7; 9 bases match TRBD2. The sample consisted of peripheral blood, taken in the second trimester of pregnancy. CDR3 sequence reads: CASSVVAGVGEQYF. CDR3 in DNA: TGTGCCAGCAGCGTAGTAGCGGGAGTGGGGGAGCAGTACTTC.